This is a list of T cell receptor beta chains from one sample in a study of cytomegalovirus exposure and HLA in healthy donors. The assay was immunoSEQ multiplex PCR, and TCRdb's table has in-frame clones only and misses some. The sample lists around 150,000 clones; over 65% were seen once. Sequences were obtained from PBMCs. All receptors derive from a woman between 40 and 55 years old in good health and CMV-seropositive. CDR3s leave out the opening cysteine and the closing phenylalanine or tryptophan. A D gene is named only where the DNA matches it firmly.

. | TRBJ1-1 | TRBV7-9 | SSSFQGKDTEAF
. | TRBJ1-6 | TRBV6-1 | ASSDRGSYNSPLH
TRBD2 | TRBJ2-7 | TRBV27 | ASSPGLVGEQY
. | TRBJ2-6 | TRBV19 | ASSEQGGGANVLT
. | TRBJ2-1 | TRBV7-9 | ASSLRELEEQF
. | TRBJ2-5 | TRBV27 | ASSFEGLQETQY
TRBD1 | TRBJ2-1 | TRBV5-8 | ASSLRPGQGNNEQF
. | TRBJ1-5 | TRBV10-3 | AISESGGNQPQH
. | TRBJ2-1 | TRBV7-2 | ASSLGPSNEQF
TRBD1 | TRBJ1-1 | TRBV7-8 | ASSHQQGEAF
TRBD1 | TRBJ2-5 | TRBV5-1 | ASSLDRGDETQY
TRBD2 | TRBJ2-3 | TRBV9 | ASSPLAGSPADTQY
TRBD2 | TRBJ2-1 | TRBV4-1 | ASSRPRSGNYNEQF
. | TRBJ1-5 | TRBV5-1 | ASSLQVDQPQH
. | TRBJ2-7 | TRBV9 | ASSVGSSYEQY
. | TRBJ2-3 | TRBV6-5 | ASSLTGTPTDTQY
. | TRBJ1-1 | TRBV11-1 | ASSLDRVNTEAF